This T cell receptor (beta chain) appears in the sequencing data of a study of blood T cell repertoires in COVID-19 (dated by TCRdb to the early 2020s). Regarding the study in general: Samples covering the acute and convalescent phases of COVID-19 were provided by collaborators in the United States, Italy and Spain. The samples were drawn from two sources: the first 160 participants of the ongoing ImmuneRACE study, and 1,000 to 1,500 subjects contributed by 6 global collaborators. The prospective study material was composed of cDNA or gDNA derived from T cells, B-cell-depleted T cells, or PBMCs. Nearly every sample came with metadata listing a de-identified subject ID, COVID-19 status, age in years and sex. The repertoires were released in a freely available public database meant as a resource for research on the immune response to SARS-CoV-2. Where HLA class I and class II types were available, the types were taken from metadata supplied by the sample provider, not from assay-based typing. Subjects who had been exposed to COVID-19, were actively infected with it, or had recovered from it provided the deeply sampled blood TCRbeta repertoires that made up the dataset.

Study-wide findings and limitations: How much clinical and demographic metadata was included differed by source and by participant, and the metadata was provided uncurated.

The trim is 5 bases for V and 2 bases for J, with a gap of 16 bases between the germline ends. CDR3 length: 15 amino acids, cysteine to phenylalanine. Only the CDR3 part of the read is kept: 45 bases, read in frame from the first base. From the germline V gene (reference sequence), CDR1 is MNHNY and CDR2 is SVGAGI. The immunoSEQ Assay, a bias-controlled multiplex PCR, was used to amplify TCRbeta CDR3 regions from genomic DNA. Per the source publication's procedure: Within the assay, amplification of reference gene primers was used to estimate how many nucleated cells each sample contained. To quantify the absolute abundance of each unique TCRbeta CDR3 rearrangement, sequence reads were collapsed and filtered. For each sample, productive Simpson clonality was calculated by taking the square root of Simpson's diversity index across productive rearrangements. As stored in TCRdb, this immuneACCESS dataset retains in-frame rearrangements with V and J assigned. A fraction of the clones does not appear; measured against another copy, unresolved V genes explain less than half of the discrepancy, and the remainder lacks a known reason. D and trimming were read from the DNA, whereas the V and J calls and clone size are those reported in that table. This sample has more than 300,000 clones in its table, and about nine tenths of those were observed once. The top ten constitute 1.5% to 2% of the sample.

At one collaborating source in Seattle, patients were enrolled during active infection and were followed longitudinally through the course of disease. Each collaborating institution followed its own protocols to collect whole blood in K2EDTA tubes. For TCRbeta analysis, collaborators shipped samples in one of three forms: frozen whole blood, isolated PBMCs, or DNA extracted from either of those sample types. Only one count was recorded for this clone. The antigen it binds to is not known. The record has no base qualities; no much larger clone is one base away. The chain joins TRBV6-6 to TRBJ2-7, with TRBD1 as a weak D call on 6 bases. The sequence derives from a woman under 40 with COVID-19, enrolled during active disease. Sequencing was done on a sample of peripheral blood. The CDR3 loop reads CASSTDRALPYEQYF. The nucleotide sequence reads TGTGCCAGCAGTACGGACAGAGCCCTCCCCTACGAGCAGTACTTC.